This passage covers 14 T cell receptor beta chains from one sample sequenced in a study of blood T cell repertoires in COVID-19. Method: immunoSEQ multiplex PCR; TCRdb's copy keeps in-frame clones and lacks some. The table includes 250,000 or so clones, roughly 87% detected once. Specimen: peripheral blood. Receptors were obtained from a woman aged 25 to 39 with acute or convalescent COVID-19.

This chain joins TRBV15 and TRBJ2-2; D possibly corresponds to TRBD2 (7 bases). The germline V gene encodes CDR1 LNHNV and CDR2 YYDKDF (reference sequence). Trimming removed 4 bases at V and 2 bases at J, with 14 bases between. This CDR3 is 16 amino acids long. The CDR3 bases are TGTGCCACCAGCACCGCTGGCGGGGGCAACACCGGGGAGCTGTTTTTT. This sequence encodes CATSTAGGGNTGELFF.

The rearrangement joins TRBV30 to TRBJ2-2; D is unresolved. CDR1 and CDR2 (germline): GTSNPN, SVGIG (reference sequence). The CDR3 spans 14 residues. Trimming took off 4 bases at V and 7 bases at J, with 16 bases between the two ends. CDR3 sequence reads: CAWNGRSYGGELFF. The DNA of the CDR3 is TGTGCCTGGAATGGGCGAAGCTATGGCGGGGAGCTGTTTTTT.

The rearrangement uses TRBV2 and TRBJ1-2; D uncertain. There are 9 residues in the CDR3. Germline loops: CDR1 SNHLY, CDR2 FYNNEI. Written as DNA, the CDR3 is TGTGCTATTAGCGATGGCTACACCTTC. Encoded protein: CAISDGYTF. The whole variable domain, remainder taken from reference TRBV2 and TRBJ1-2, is EPEVTQTPSHQVTQMGQEVILRCVPISNHLYFYWYRQILGQKVEFLVSFYNNEISEKSEIFDDQFSVERPDGSNFTLKIRSTKLEDSAMYFCAISDGYTFGSGTRLTVV.

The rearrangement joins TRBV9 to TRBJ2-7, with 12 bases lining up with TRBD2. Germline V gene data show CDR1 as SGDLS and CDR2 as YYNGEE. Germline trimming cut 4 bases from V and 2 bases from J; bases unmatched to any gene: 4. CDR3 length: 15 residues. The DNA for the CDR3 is TGTGCCAGCAGCCCCCGGACTAGCGGGACCTACGAGCAGTACTTC. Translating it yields CASSPRTSGTYEQYF.

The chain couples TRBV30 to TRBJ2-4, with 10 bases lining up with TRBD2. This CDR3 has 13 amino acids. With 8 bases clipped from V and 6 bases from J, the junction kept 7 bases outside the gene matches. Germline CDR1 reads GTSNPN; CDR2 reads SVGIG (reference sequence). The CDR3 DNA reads TGTGCCGGGGAGCGGGAGGGGGGAAACATTCAGTACTTC. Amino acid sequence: CAGEREGGNIQYF.

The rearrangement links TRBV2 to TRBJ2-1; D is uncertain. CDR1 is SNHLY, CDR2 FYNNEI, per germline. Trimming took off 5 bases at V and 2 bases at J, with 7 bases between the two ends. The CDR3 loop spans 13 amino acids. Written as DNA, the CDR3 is TGTGCCAGCAGTTTTTCCACCTACAATGAGCAGTTCTTC. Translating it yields CASSFSTYNEQFF.

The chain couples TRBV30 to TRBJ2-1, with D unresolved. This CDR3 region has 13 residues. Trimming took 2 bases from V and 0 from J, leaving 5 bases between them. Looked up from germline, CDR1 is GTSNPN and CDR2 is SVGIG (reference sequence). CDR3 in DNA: TGTGCCTGGAGTTTCTACTCCTACAATGAGCAGTTCTTC. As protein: CAWSFYSYNEQFF.

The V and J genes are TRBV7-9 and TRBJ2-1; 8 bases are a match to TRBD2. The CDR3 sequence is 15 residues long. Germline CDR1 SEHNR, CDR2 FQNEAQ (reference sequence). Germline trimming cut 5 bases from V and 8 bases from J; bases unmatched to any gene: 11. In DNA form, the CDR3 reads TGTGCCAGCAGCCCCCTCCAGCGGGAGCTGCATGAGCAGTTCTTC. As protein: CASSPLQRELHEQFF.

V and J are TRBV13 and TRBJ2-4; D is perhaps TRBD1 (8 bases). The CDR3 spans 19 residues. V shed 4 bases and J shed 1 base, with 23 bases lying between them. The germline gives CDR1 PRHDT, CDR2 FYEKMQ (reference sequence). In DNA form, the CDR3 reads TGTGCCAGCAGCTACCGACAGGGGAGGGTTGGTTCGGCCAAAAACATTCAGTACTTC. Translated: CASSYRQGRVGSAKNIQYF.

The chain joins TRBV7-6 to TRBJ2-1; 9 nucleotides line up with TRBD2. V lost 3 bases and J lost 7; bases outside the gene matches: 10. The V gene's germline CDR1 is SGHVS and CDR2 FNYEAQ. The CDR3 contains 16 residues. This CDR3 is CASSFSGGRAVNEQFF. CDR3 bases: TGTGCCAGCAGCTTCTCTGGCGGGAGGGCCGTAAATGAGCAGTTCTTC.

The CDR3 nucleotides are TGCGCCAGCAGGGGACTAGCGGGAGGACGGGGTGAGCAGTTCTTC. Its protein is CASRGLAGGRGEQFF. The rearrangement joins TRBV10-2 to TRBJ2-1; TRBD2 matches 15 bases. Germline trimming cut 6 bases from V and 9 bases from J; bases unmatched to any gene: 6. The germline CDR1 and CDR2 sequences are WSHSY and SAAADI. The CDR3 loop spans 15 amino acids.

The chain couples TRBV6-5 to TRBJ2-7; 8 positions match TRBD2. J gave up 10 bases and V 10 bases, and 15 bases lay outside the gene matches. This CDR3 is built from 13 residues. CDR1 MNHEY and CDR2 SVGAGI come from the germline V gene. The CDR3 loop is CATLGTSIVGQYF. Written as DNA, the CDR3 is TGTGCCACTTTGGGGACTAGTATTGTCGGCCAGTACTTC.

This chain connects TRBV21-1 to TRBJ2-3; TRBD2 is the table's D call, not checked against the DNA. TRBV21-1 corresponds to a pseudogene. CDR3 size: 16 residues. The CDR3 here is CASSKKREVKADTQYF. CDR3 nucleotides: TGTGCCAGCAGCAAGAAGCGGGAGGTGAAAGCAGATACGCAGTATTTT.

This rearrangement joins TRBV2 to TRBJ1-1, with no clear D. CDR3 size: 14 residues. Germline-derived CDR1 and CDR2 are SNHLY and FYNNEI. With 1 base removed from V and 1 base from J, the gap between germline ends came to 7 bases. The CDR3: CASSEDPGNTEAFF. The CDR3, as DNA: TGTGCCAGCAGTGAAGATCCGGGGAACACTGAAGCTTTCTTT.